This T cell receptor beta chain was sequenced during a study of tumor and adjacent non-tumor tissue in lung cancer. The CDR3 is 16 residues long. The V and J ends lost 10 bases and 4 bases, in that order; junction bases with no gene match: 16. No cell sorting was done before RNA was extracted from the tissue. Three rounds of nested PCR, following a modified ARM-PCR protocol, produced the TCRbeta library. TCRdb re-analysed the multiplex PCR reads in MiXCR, keeping a single row per CDR3 protein. The sample contains 120,000 or so distinct CDR3 sequences, about 66% of which appear only once. The clonotype originates from a man aged 25 to 40 with non-small cell lung cancer. The source material was lung tumor tissue. The rearrangement uses TRBV12-3 or TRBV12-4 and TRBJ2-3; TRBD1 matches 8 bases. CDR3 protein: CAKRETGARDADTQYF. The CDR3 DNA reads TGTGCCAAAAGGGAGACAGGGGCCAGGGACGCAGATACGCAGTATTTT.